Following are 7 T cell receptor beta chains from one sample sequenced in a study of control samples from healthy donors and cancer patients. TCRdb's table, derived via immunoSEQ multiplex PCR, lists solely in-frame clones and lacks some. The sample contains under 300,000 clones, roughly 82% of which appear only once. Material: PBMCs. The origin of the receptors is a woman aged 55-69 years with lung cancer.

The rearrangement joins TRBV5-1 to TRBJ1-1, with a possible D match to TRBD1 (5 bases). CDR3 size: 14 residues. From germline, CDR1 is SGHRS and CDR2 YFSETQ. Trimming removed 4 bases at V and 6 bases at J, with 16 bases between. The CDR3 DNA sequence: TGCGCCAGCAGCCAAACCGGGACCTACCCTGAAGCTTTCTTT. This gives the protein CASSQTGTYPEAFF.

The chain joins TRBV7-8 to TRBJ2-5; D unresolved. The germline gives CDR1 SGHVS, CDR2 FQNEAQ. The CDR3 contains 17 residues. The V end lost 4 bases, the J end lost 3 bases, and 21 bases lay between the germline ends. CDR3 nucleotide sequence: TGTGCCAGCAGCTCCTTCCGAGGAGACTCATATGAAGAGACCCAGTACTTC. It yields the protein CASSSFRGDSYEETQYF.

V is TRBV2 and J is TRBJ1-6; D is uncertain. The V gene lost 2 bases and the J gene lost 6 bases, with 11 bases spanning the gap. CDR3 length: 15 amino acids. Germline lookup yields CDR1 SNHLY and CDR2 FYNNEI. CDR3: CASSETGKGNSPLHF. The CDR3 nucleotides are TGTGCCAGCAGTGAAACCGGGAAGGGTAATTCACCCCTCCACTTT. Drawing the rest from reference TRBV2 and TRBJ1-6, the complete variable domain is EPEVTQTPSHQVTQMGQEVILRCVPISNHLYFYWYRQILGQKVEFLVSFYNNEISEKSEIFDDQFSVERPDGSNFTLKIRSTKLEDSAMYFCASSETGKGNSPLHFGNGTRLTVT.

The V and J genes are TRBV30 and TRBJ1-2; 7 nucleotides align to TRBD1. The CDR3 has 10 residues. Per the germline V gene, CDR1 is GTSNPN and CDR2 is SVGIG (reference sequence). V dropped 5 bases and J dropped 9; count of bases not matched to a gene: 3. CDR3 sequence reads: CAWGTVSYTF. DNA for the CDR3: TGTGCCTGGGGGACAGTCAGCTACACCTTC.

This clone was recorded once. The chain employs TRBV7-8 and TRBJ2-7, with a tentative D call TRBD2 (5 bases). This CDR3 contains 14 residues. Germline loops: CDR1 SGHVS, CDR2 FQNEAQ. V shed 1 base and J shed 5 bases, with 12 bases lying between them. The CDR3 reads CASSLVGLAHEQYF. DNA for the CDR3: TGTGCCAGCAGCTTAGTAGGGCTAGCTCACGAGCAGTACTTC.

At least ten counts were recorded for this clone. The chain is built from TRBV12-3 or TRBV12-4 and TRBJ2-7; D not certain. This CDR3 spans 13 amino acids. V was pared by 2 bases and J by 4 bases, with 9 bases between. The CDR3 is CASSLSLGYEQYF. The DNA for the CDR3 is TGTGCCAGCAGTTTAAGCTTGGGGTACGAGCAGTACTTC.

This sequence joins TRBV19 and TRBJ2-1, with 11 positions matching TRBD2. The CDR3 is 17 residues long. CDR1 and CDR2 from the germline V gene are LNHDA and SQIVND (reference sequence). V lost 4 bases and J lost 7; bases outside the gene matches: 12. For the CDR3, the DNA is TGTGCCAGTAGTAAGGGCCCCGGTAGCGGGAGGGGGAATGAGCAGTTCTTC. Its translation is CASSKGPGSGRGNEQFF.